These T cell receptor beta chains were read from a single sample in a study of CXCR3-negative and CXCR3-positive naive CD8 T cells. No DNA is given; TCRdb re-called the 5' RACE reads and lists each CDR3 protein once. Recorded for this sample: 85,000 to 130,000 distinct CDR3 sequences. The specimen was naive CXCR3+ CD8+ T cells from blood. The receptors originated from a human donor in good health. Some clones in this sample may be carry-over from other donors' samples. Each CDR3 is given with its conserved first and last residue. Fields, in order: J gene, V gene, CDR3 protein.

J: TRBJ1-5
V: TRBV6-5
CDR3: CASSSTGGAGQPQHF

J: TRBJ1-1
V: TRBV6-2/TRBV6-3
CDR3: CASSYSKIVTEAFF

J: TRBJ2-6
V: TRBV7-6
CDR3: CASSDLGSSGANVLTF

J: TRBJ2-1
V: TRBV11-2
CDR3: CASSLAAPLAGFENEQFF

J: TRBJ1-2
V: TRBV29-1
CDR3: CSVVGTHYGYTF

J: TRBJ2-7
V: TRBV20-1
CDR3: CSARDQEGSSYEQYF

J: TRBJ2-7
V: TRBV28
CDR3: CASSSNPRTLYEQYF

J: TRBJ1-2
V: TRBV11-3
CDR3: CASSPTDGNGYTF

J: TRBJ1-1
V: TRBV9
CDR3: CASTRVDRSEAFF

J: TRBJ2-4
V: TRBV29-1
CDR3: CSVQTEKNIQYF

J: TRBJ1-2
V: TRBV29-1
CDR3: CSVAGTGFYGYTF

J: TRBJ1-1
V: TRBV7-2
CDR3: CASGDGGTEAFF

J: TRBJ1-1
V: TRBV29-1
CDR3: CSVVGQVQAEAFF

J: TRBJ2-1
V: TRBV29-1
CDR3: CSVEGPTVNNEQFF

J: TRBJ1-2
V: TRBV5-1
CDR3: CASSLEGGMSYGYTF

J: TRBJ1-1
V: TRBV4-1
CDR3: CASSQDSLQGAHTEAFF

J: TRBJ2-1
V: TRBV7-8
CDR3: CASSLLAHNEQFF

J: TRBJ1-1
V: TRBV7-9
CDR3: CASRQGAGGTEAFF

J: TRBJ2-2
V: TRBV12-3/TRBV12-4
CDR3: CASKASGTPYAGELFF

J: TRBJ2-7
V: TRBV20-1
CDR3: CSAQERDFSYEQYF

J: TRBJ2-6
V: TRBV29-1
CDR3: CSVGGGGSGANVLTF

J: TRBJ2-3
V: TRBV7-9
CDR3: CASSPRLAGAPGDTQYF

J: TRBJ2-1
V: TRBV4-3
CDR3: CASSQEGYGETGGNEQFF

J: TRBJ2-7
V: TRBV2
CDR3: CASGGPTTYEQYF

J: TRBJ1-1
V: TRBV12-5
CDR3: CASGLGGSGSEAFF

J: TRBJ2-7
V: TRBV5-5
CDR3: CASSSSGTSAYEQYF

J: TRBJ2-1
V: TRBV10-3
CDR3: CAITYQAGGGNEQFF

J: TRBJ1-4
V: TRBV2
CDR3: CASSGGPEKLFF

J: TRBJ1-5
V: TRBV7-9
CDR3: CASSLVGPGQPQHF

J: TRBJ2-7
V: TRBV20-1
CDR3: CSARDLENEQYF

J: TRBJ2-1
V: TRBV2
CDR3: CASSFRDRGFDNEQFF

J: TRBJ2-1
V: TRBV19
CDR3: CASRSGGYNEQFF

J: TRBJ2-7
V: TRBV7-9
CDR3: CASSRGPAYEQYF

J: TRBJ2-7
V: TRBV2
CDR3: CASSLNRGSSYEQYF

J: TRBJ2-7
V: TRBV20-1
CDR3: CSAEPRTEETAEQYF

J: TRBJ2-3
V: TRBV2
CDR3: CTSSPGQGDTDTQYF

J: TRBJ2-7
V: TRBV7-2
CDR3: CASSLVDVPSYEQYF

J: TRBJ1-1
V: TRBV6-2/TRBV6-3
CDR3: CASNHGQMNTEAFF

J: TRBJ2-1
V: TRBV10-3
CDR3: CAISESGTVYNEQFF

J: TRBJ1-5
V: TRBV28
CDR3: CATALGFSNQPQHF

J: TRBJ1-1
V: TRBV3-1
CDR3: CASSQKGQGDTEAFF

J: TRBJ2-7
V: TRBV7-9
CDR3: CASSGGTSHKQYF

J: TRBJ1-1
V: TRBV5-1
CDR3: CASRPLDRAGTEAFF

J: TRBJ1-2
V: TRBV7-9
CDR3: CASTGGHPPNYGYTF

J: TRBJ2-4
V: TRBV4-3
CDR3: CASSQGGGLAKNIQYF